A selection of T cell receptor beta chains follows, all from one sample in a study of blood T cell repertoires in COVID-19. The assay was immunoSEQ multiplex PCR, and TCRdb's table has in-frame clones only and misses some. The data contain 30,000 to 40,000 clones, roughly four fifths of them singletons. The sequencing input was peripheral blood. These receptors originate from a man older than 75 with active or convalescent COVID-19. The CDR3 runs from the conserved cysteine through the conserved F or W. The D gene is left open where the match is weak. The size field is filled for only some rows; it gives once, few, many or a size class.

clone_size d_call j_call v_call cdr3_aa
NA NA TRBJ2-2 TRBV28 CASSPFLGDGGELFF
once TRBD1 TRBJ1-1 TRBV15 CATRHRGLRLATEAFF
NA NA TRBJ1-3 TRBV10-3 CATAPGVSGNTIYF
NA TRBD1 TRBJ1-2 TRBV28 CASRQGVYGYTF
NA TRBD2 TRBJ2-1 TRBV7-2 CASSPRRREGLDEQFF
NA NA TRBJ2-3 TRBV19 CASSLGGHTTDTQYF
NA NA TRBJ2-1 TRBV13 CASSPTPGDEQFF
NA TRBD2 TRBJ2-1 TRBV3-1/TRBV3-2 CASSRTSGSRNEQFF
NA NA TRBJ2-7 TRBV9 CASSAGHGFNEQYF
NA TRBD2 TRBJ2-2 TRBV27 CASSLTSGKAGELFF
NA TRBD1 TRBJ2-5 TRBV19 CASSTGQGFGDETQYF
NA TRBD2 TRBJ2-7 TRBV4-1 CASSQGEVAGGFYEQYF
NA NA TRBJ1-3 TRBV6-1 CASSEALGGPRLDTIYF
few TRBD2 TRBJ2-3 TRBV5-1 CASSPGGRTTDTQYF
NA TRBD1 TRBJ1-5 TRBV7-2 CASSPTGVYSNQPQHF
once NA TRBJ1-5 TRBV19 CASTGQTSNQPQHF
NA TRBD1 TRBJ2-7 TRBV28 CASKLPGTETNEQYF
NA TRBD1 TRBJ1-2 TRBV30 CAWRLRQGVYGYTF
NA TRBD1 TRBJ2-7 TRBV18 CASSPGTGAYEQYF
NA NA TRBJ1-4 TRBV11-2 CASSSDPGAFNEKLFF
NA NA TRBJ2-7 TRBV6-5 CATLRREQYF
NA NA TRBJ2-7 TRBV7-2 CASSPNGPGEQYF
NA NA TRBJ1-2 TRBV7-6 CASSPYPGVSLFRYGYTF
NA TRBD2 TRBJ2-5 TRBV9 CASSVGGGLAGGETQYF
NA NA TRBJ2-5 TRBV24-1 CATGGPGETQYF
NA NA TRBJ2-5 TRBV24-1 CATSALPEETQYF
once NA TRBJ2-5 TRBV3-1/TRBV3-2 CASSQVPERRETQYF
NA TRBD1 TRBJ2-7 TRBV19 CASSIRQGSSYEQYF
NA TRBD1 TRBJ1-2 TRBV7-9 CASSLSGQGLSNYGYTF